One and the same sample provided the 16 T cell receptor beta chains below, sequenced in a study of blood T cells in healthy people across ages. A sample-barcoded 5' primer and a J-beta primer mix were used in a second PCR of roughly 7 to 12 cycles. MiXCR, run by TCRdb on the 5' RACE reads, gives a single entry per CDR3 protein. The top ten clones hold around 18% of a sample with around 790,000 distinct CDR3 sequences, around 43% of them seen once. Sequenced: blood. The source of these receptors is a man between 60 and 75 years old in good health.

DNA of the CDR3: TGCAGTGCTAAAAAGGACAGAAGGAACACTGAAGCTTTCTTT. This codes for CSAKKDRRNTEAFF. This chain connects TRBV20-1 to TRBJ1-1; the D gene is possibly TRBD1 (6 bases). V gave up 4 bases and J gave up 1 base, with 13 bases separating them. CDR1 and CDR2 from the germline V gene are DFQATT and SNEGSKA (reference sequence). The CDR3 length is 14 residues.

In its sample, this clonotype was seen a few times. The chain carries TRBV5-1 and TRBJ2-6; tentatively, D is TRBD1 (5 bases). CDR1 and CDR2 (germline): SGHRS, YFSETQ. V was shortened by 2 bases and J by 0 bases, with 15 bases between the two germline ends. This CDR3 spans 18 amino acids. CDR3 DNA sequence: TGCGCCAGCAGCTTCAGCTACGACAGTAACTCTGGGGCCAACGTCCTGACTTTC. Its translation is CASSFSYDSNSGANVLTF.

This clonotype was detected a few times. The rearrangement uses TRBV7-6 and TRBJ2-5; 7 positions agree with TRBD2. Germline-derived CDR1 and CDR2 are SGHVS and FNYEAQ. The CDR3 contains 15 residues. With V trimmed by 4 bases and J by 11 bases, 16 bases remained unmatched. CDR3 sequence (DNA): TGTGCCAGCAGCTCCTCCGGGACTATCTACAATGAGCAGTACTTC. It specifies CASSSSGTIYNEQYF. The full variable domain, in which reference TRBV7-6 and TRBJ2-5 provide the parts outside the CDR3, is GAGVSQSPRYKVTKRGQDVALRCDPISGHVSLYWYRQALGQGPEFLTYFNYEAQQDKSGLPNDRFSAERPEGSISTLTIQRTEQRDSAMYRCASSSSGTIYNEQYFGPGTRLLVL.

As for this clonotype: Mismatch with germline at one junction end may stem from a read error. The V gene is TRBV9, the J gene TRBJ1-2; 9 bases are a match to TRBD1. Germline CDR1 SGDLS, CDR2 YYNGEE. The CDR3 extends over 14 amino acids. CDR3 sequence reads: CSSSGPQGASGYTF. The CDR3 region has the DNA TGTTCCAGCAGCGGACCACAGGGGGCCTCTGGCTACACCTTC.

V is TRBV6-2 or TRBV6-3 and J is TRBJ2-1; perhaps TRBD2 as D (6 bases). The germline V gene has CDR1 MNHEY and CDR2 SVGEGT. CDR3 length: 14 amino acids. The germline V and J ends were trimmed by 3 bases and 6 bases, with 12 bases remaining between them. CDR3 amino acids: CASSYSQGGNEQFF. The CDR3 bases are TGTGCCAGCAGTTATAGCCAGGGAGGCAATGAGCAGTTCTTC.

This clonotype was recorded a few times. The rearrangement joins TRBV4-3 to TRBJ2-3; weak D call: TRBD2 (5 bases). This CDR3 is 12 amino acids long. V shed 0 bases and J shed 8 bases, with 6 bases lying between them. CDR1 is LGHNA and CDR2 is YSLEER in the germline V gene. CDR3 nucleotides: TGCGCCAGCAGCCAAGATCGGGGTACGCAGTATTTT. It codes for CASSQDRGTQYF.

The chain is built from TRBV6-2 or TRBV6-3 and TRBJ1-4, with D perhaps matching TRBD1 (5 bases). The CDR3 covers 13 residues. Trimming removed 0 bases at V and 12 bases at J, with 11 bases between. CDR1 is MNHEY and CDR2 is SVGEGT in the germline V gene. CDR3 nucleotides: TGTGCCAGCAGTTACTCGAGGGGTAACGAACTGTTTTTT. It codes for CASSYSRGNELFF.

The chain links TRBV20-1 to TRBJ2-2; D unclear. V lost 6 bases to trimming and J lost 5 bases, with 13 bases between them. This CDR3 spans 13 amino acids. CDR1 and CDR2 (germline): DFQATT, SNEGSKA (reference sequence). DNA for the CDR3: TGCAGTGCCCGATCAGACCCTACCGGGGAGCTGTTTTTT. Protein: CSARSDPTGELFF.

This clonotype was seen only a few times. This rearrangement joins TRBV5-1 to TRBJ2-7; TRBD2 matches at 10 bases. This CDR3 is built from 16 residues. Germline V gene data show CDR1 as SGHRS and CDR2 as YFSETQ. Losses at the gene ends were 2 bases for V and 2 bases for J; bases not matched to a gene: 7. The CDR3 spells CASSFTGTSVPYEQYF. The CDR3 coding sequence is TGCGCCAGCAGCTTTACCGGGACTAGCGTCCCCTACGAGCAGTACTTC.

The chain recombines TRBV30 with TRBJ1-6; TRBD1 matches at 10 bases. V lost 3 bases to trimming and J lost 10 bases; unmatched junction nucleotides: 6. The CDR3 length is 14 residues. Germline CDR1 reads GTSNPN; CDR2 reads SVGIG (reference sequence). Written as DNA, the CDR3 is TGTGCCTGGAGACCGGGACAGGGGTCATCACCCCTCCACTTT. This gives the protein CAWRPGQGSSPLHF. The full variable domain, with the rest looked up from reference TRBV30 and TRBJ1-6, is SQTIHQWPATLVQPVGSPLSLECTVEGTSNPNLYWYRQAAGRGLQLLFYSVGIGQISSEVPQNLSASRPQDRQFILSSKKLLLSDSGFYLCAWRPGQGSSPLHFGNGTRLTVT.

The V call is TRBV11-2, the J call TRBJ2-1; 9 positions agree with TRBD2. The tail of the sequence fits TRBJ2-7 better, so the J call may be wrong. The CDR3 has 17 residues. The germline V gene encodes CDR1 SGHAT and CDR2 FQNNGV. The CDR3 loop is CASSLEALAGAYNEQYF. The CDR3 bases are TGTGCCAGCAGCTTAGAGGCCTTAGCGGGGGCATACAATGAGCAGTACTTC.

In its sample, this clonotype was seen a few times. The V call is TRBV28, the J call TRBJ2-7; 8 bases fit TRBD2. This CDR3 comprises 14 residues. Per the germline V gene, CDR1 is MDHEN and CDR2 is SYDVKM. V was clipped by 4 bases and J by 1 base; unmatched bases: 3. CDR3 region: CASSYSGASYEQYF. CDR3 coding DNA: TGTGCCAGCAGTTATAGCGGGGCATCCTACGAGCAGTACTTC. The entire variable domain, with the rest obtained from reference TRBV28 and TRBJ2-7, is as follows: DVKVTQSSRYLVKRTGEKVFLECVQDMDHENMFWYRQDPGLGLRLIYFSYDVKMKEKGDIPEGYSVSREKKERFSLILESASTNQTSMYLCASSYSGASYEQYFGPGTRLTVT.

At least ten counts were recorded for this clonotype. This rearrangement joins TRBV28 to TRBJ2-7; D is perhaps TRBD1 (6 bases). V was trimmed by 6 bases and J by 1 base, leaving 10 bases between them. CDR1 and CDR2 (germline): MDHEN, SYDVKM. The CDR3 runs 13 residues. This chain's CDR3 is CASSRTASYEQYF. As DNA, the CDR3 is TGTGCCAGCAGCCGGACAGCTTCCTACGAGCAGTACTTC.

The CDR3 region has the DNA TGTGCCAGCAGCAATAGCGGGGGGGCTTGGGTTGAGCAGTTCTTC. Protein product: CASSNSGGAWVEQFF. This chain connects TRBV11-3 to TRBJ2-1; 11 positions agree with TRBD2. This CDR3 is 15 amino acids long. Germline loops: CDR1 SGHNT, CDR2 YENEEA. V lost 5 bases, J lost 9 bases, and 9 bases stayed unmatched.

This clonotype was seen only once. Here the CDR3 reads CASSPSGQTNTEAFF. In DNA, the CDR3 is TGTGCCAGCAGCCCTTCGGGACAAACGAACACTGAAGCTTTCTTT. This rearrangement joins TRBV7-9 to TRBJ1-1, with TRBD1 as a possible D gene (6 bases). The CDR3 loop spans 15 amino acids. V was shortened by 5 bases and J by 1 base, with 14 bases between the two germline ends. CDR1 and CDR2 (germline): SEHNR, FQNEAQ (reference sequence).

This clonotype was observed at least ten times. The V gene is TRBV27, the J gene TRBJ1-2, with TRBD1 identical over 9 bases. The CDR3 is 14 amino acids. Per germline, CDR1 MNHEY and CDR2 SMNVEV (reference sequence). J gave up 2 bases and V 2 bases, and 0 bases lay outside the gene matches. Written as DNA, the CDR3 is TGTGCCAGCAGTTTAGGGACAGGGAACTATGGCTACACCTTC. The encoded protein is CASSLGTGNYGYTF.